Each of the 18 T cell receptor beta chains below was sequenced from the same sample in a study of cytomegalovirus exposure and HLA in healthy donors. Both 60 Vbeta primers and 13 Jbeta primers went into the PCR. Generated by immunoSEQ multiplex PCR, the TCRdb table keeps only in-frame clones and is missing some. The sample shows 180,000 or so clones, roughly 80% of them seen only once. The sequenced sample consisted of PBMCs. Receptors were obtained from a middle-aged woman in good health and CMV-seropositive.

The chain uses TRBV10-2 and TRBJ1-1; TRBD1 matches at 7 bases. Germline trimming cut 4 bases from V and 6 bases from J; bases unmatched to any gene: 8. CDR1 is WSHSY, CDR2 SAAADI, per germline. The CDR3 contains 14 residues. Here the CDR3 reads CASSGQGVTAEAFF. The CDR3 DNA reads TGCGCCAGCAGTGGGCAGGGGGTAACGGCTGAAGCTTTCTTT.

The chain has TRBV7-8 and TRBJ2-1, with unresolved D. Germline V lookup: CDR1 SGHVS, CDR2 FQNEAQ. There are 16 residues in the CDR3. V lost 5 bases, J lost 0 bases, and 14 bases lay in between. The CDR3 reads CASSMNRPSSYNEQFF. The DNA for the CDR3 is TGTGCCAGCAGCATGAACAGACCAAGCTCCTACAATGAGCAGTTCTTC.

This clone has just one count. This chain uses TRBV5-4 with TRBJ1-2; 8 bases agree with TRBD1. Germline loops: CDR1 SGHNT, CDR2 YYREEE (reference sequence). J gave up 3 bases and V 3 bases, and 7 bases lay outside the gene matches. The CDR3 has 15 amino acids. The CDR3 coding sequence is TGTGCCAGCAGCTCGACGCAGGGGGCGGACTATGGCTACACCTTC. Its protein product is CASSSTQGADYGYTF.

V gene TRBV9 combines with J gene TRBJ1-5; the D gene is possibly TRBD1 (6 bases). The V and J ends lost 4 bases and 7 bases respectively, with 18 bases between them. In germline, CDR1 is SGDLS, CDR2 YYNGEE. This CDR3 has 15 residues. Here the CDR3 reads CASSPISQGSQPQHF. CDR3 in DNA: TGTGCCAGCAGCCCCATAAGTCAGGGGAGCCAGCCCCAGCATTTT.

The genes are TRBV5-4 and TRBJ1-2; 8 nucleotides align to TRBD1. V shed 3 bases and J 7 bases; nucleotides not matched to a gene: 11. The CDR3 has 15 residues. The germline V gene encodes CDR1 SGHNT and CDR2 YYREEE (reference sequence). CDR3 protein: CASSSRTGITPGYTF. CDR3 nucleotide sequence: TGTGCCAGCAGCTCACGGACAGGGATCACCCCTGGCTACACCTTC.

The chain combines TRBV28 with TRBJ1-5; a possible D gene is TRBD1 (5 bases). The germline V gene encodes CDR1 MDHEN and CDR2 SYDVKM. The CDR3 loop spans 16 amino acids. Trimming removed 4 bases from V and 2 bases from J, with 15 bases in between. The CDR3 sequence is CASSSPRGWGNQPQHF. The CDR3 nucleotides are TGTGCCAGCAGTTCCCCTAGGGGATGGGGCAATCAGCCCCAGCATTTT.

The chain uses TRBV15 and TRBJ2-3; the D gene is possibly TRBD1 (6 bases). The CDR3 is made up of 16 amino acids. V lost 0 bases and J 1 base, leaving 11 bases between the germline ends. Germline CDR1 reads LNHNV; CDR2 reads YYDKDF (reference sequence). CDR3 nucleotides: TGTGCCACCAGCAGAGATTTGGACAGCGGCACAGATACGCAGTATTTT. It specifies CATSRDLDSGTDTQYF.

V gene TRBV7-9 combines with J gene TRBJ1-4; 10 bases agree with TRBD1. Trimming at V came to 5 bases and at J to 5 bases, leaving 8 bases not matched to a gene. Germline CDR1 is SEHNR and CDR2 is FQNEAQ (reference sequence). There are 16 residues in the CDR3. CDR3 in amino acids: CASSPPSGQGNEKLFF. The CDR3 DNA reads TGTGCCAGCAGCCCTCCCTCGGGACAGGGGAATGAAAAACTGTTTTTT.

The V and J genes are TRBV7-2 and TRBJ2-1; TRBD2 matches at 9 bases. The CDR3 spans 19 residues. The V gene's germline CDR1 is SGHTA and CDR2 FQGNSA. The V and J ends lost 5 bases and 6 bases, in that order; junction bases with no gene match: 20. The chain's CDR3 is CASSPKPSTSGHSINEQFF. The CDR3 coding sequence is TGTGCCAGCAGCCCCAAACCATCCACTAGCGGGCACTCAATCAATGAGCAGTTCTTC.

The gene calls are TRBV18 and TRBJ1-1; no definite D call. This CDR3 is built from 14 residues. Germline loops: CDR1 KGHSH, CDR2 LQKENI. Trimming took 3 bases from V and 1 from J, leaving 9 bases between them. The chain's CDR3 is CASSPLSGNTEAFF. The CDR3 DNA reads as TGTGCCAGCTCACCCCTGTCCGGGAACACTGAAGCTTTCTTT.

In this sample, this clone turned up a few times. The genes are TRBV5-4 and TRBJ2-7, with 7 positions matching TRBD2. V was clipped by 0 bases and J by 3 bases; unmatched bases: 6. From germline, CDR1 is SGHNT and CDR2 YYREEE (reference sequence). The CDR3 has 15 amino acids. The CDR3 reads CASSLGASGIYEQYF. The DNA of the CDR3 is TGTGCCAGCAGCTTGGGGGCTAGCGGAATCTACGAGCAGTACTTC. The whole variable domain, filled in from reference TRBV5-4 and TRBJ2-7, reads ETGVTQSPTHLIKTRGQQVTLRCSSQSGHNTVSWYQQALGQGPQFIFQYYREEENGRGNFPPRFSGLQFPNYSSELNVNALELDDSALYLCASSLGASGIYEQYFGPGTRLTVT.

The chain uses TRBV19 and TRBJ2-7; D is possibly TRBD2 (5 bases). CDR3 length: 15 amino acids. The V and J ends lost 5 bases and 0 bases respectively, with 14 bases between them. In germline, CDR1 is LNHDA, CDR2 SQIVND (reference sequence). CDR3 in amino acids: CASSVTIGSSYEQYF. CDR3 DNA: TGTGCCAGTAGTGTGACTATCGGAAGCTCCTACGAGCAGTACTTC. Looking up the rest from reference TRBV19 and TRBJ2-7 gives the full variable domain: DGGITQSPKYLFRKEGQNVTLSCEQNLNHDAMYWYRQDPGQGLRLIYYSQIVNDFQKGDIAEGYSVSREKKESFPLTVTSAQKNPTAFYLCASSVTIGSSYEQYFGPGTRLTVT.

This chain connects TRBV28 to TRBJ2-7; 9 bases are shared with TRBD2. Germline V gives CDR1 MDHEN, CDR2 SYDVKM. The CDR3 is made up of 14 amino acids. Germline trimming cut 8 bases from V and 2 bases from J; bases unmatched to any gene: 7. In DNA, the CDR3 is TGTGCCAGCTACCCAGCGGGAGGTCCCTACGAGCAGTACTTC. It codes for CASYPAGGPYEQYF.

The chain carries TRBV5-1 and TRBJ2-2; 10 bases agree with TRBD2. After removal of 4 bases from V and 3 bases from J, the junction contained 3 bases not matched to a gene. The V gene's germline CDR1 is SGHRS and CDR2 YFSETQ. The CDR3 totals 15 residues. CDR3 amino acids: CASSPGLADTGELFF. CDR3 in DNA: TGCGCCAGCAGCCCTGGACTAGCGGACACCGGGGAGCTGTTTTTT. The whole variable domain, remainder taken from reference TRBV5-1 and TRBJ2-2, is KAGVTQTPRYLIKTRGQQVTLSCSPISGHRSVSWYQQTPGQGLQFLFEYFSETQRNKGNFPGRFSGRQFSNSRSEMNVSTLELGDSALYLCASSPGLADTGELFFGEGSRLTVL.

V is TRBV6-6 and J is TRBJ1-5; no clear D gene. V gave up 6 bases and J gave up 6 bases, with 9 bases separating them. Germline loops: CDR1 MNHNY, CDR2 SVGAGI (reference sequence). The CDR3 extends over 12 amino acids. This chain's CDR3 is CASRQRSQPQHF. CDR3 in DNA: TGTGCCAGCAGGCAGAGGAGTCAGCCCCAGCATTTT.

The chain carries TRBV19 and TRBJ2-7; 7 bases map to TRBD2. Trimming cost V 4 bases and J 5 bases; bases outside gene matches: 8. Germline CDR1 reads LNHDA; CDR2 reads SQIVND (reference sequence). This CDR3 comprises 14 residues. The CDR3, as DNA: TGTGCCAGTAGTAAGTCTCGGGGGGTCGACGAGCAGTACTTC. This encodes CASSKSRGVDEQYF.

The chain combines TRBV28 with TRBJ2-5, with D perhaps matching TRBD1 (6 bases). Near its end, the DNA agrees better with TRBJ2-7, so the J call may be wrong. The CDR3 totals 15 residues. CDR1 is MDHEN and CDR2 is SYDVKM in the germline V gene. In DNA, the CDR3 is TGTGCCAGCAGCCGCCCAGGGGTCCGGGACTACGAGCAGTACTTC. It encodes CASSRPGVRDYEQYF.

The chain joins TRBV29-1 to TRBJ1-2, with D maybe TRBD1 (5 bases). Germline CDR1 and CDR2: SQVTM and ANQGSEA. Deletions cut 1 base from V and 4 bases from J, with 13 bases between. CDR3 length: 14 residues. CDR3 bases: TGCAGCGTTGAAGTAGGGGCGAATGCCTATGGCTACACCTTC. Translation gives CSVEVGANAYGYTF.